The 20 T cell receptor beta chains given below trace back to one sample, sequenced in a study of T cell responses to AZD1222 COVID-19 vaccine. Sequencing used immunoSEQ multiplex PCR; TCRdb keeps in-frame clones, though not all of them. The sample carries around 110,000 clones, 84% recorded once. The material sequenced was peripheral blood, taken on day 0 of AZD1222 vaccination. The receptors stem from an adult in good health.

The rearrangement uses TRBV6-1 and TRBJ1-2; TRBD1 aligns across 11 bases. With 6 bases clipped from V and 5 bases from J, the junction kept 5 bases outside the gene matches. This CDR3 has 14 amino acids. Germline V gene lookup returns CDR1 MNHNS and CDR2 SASEGT. The CDR3 here is CASSLGQGAYGYTF. The DNA of the CDR3 is TGTGCCAGCAGCCTCGGACAGGGGGCTTATGGCTACACCTTC.

The rearrangement links TRBV18 to TRBJ2-7; D may be TRBD2 (5 bases). The V and J ends lost 3 bases and 5 bases respectively, with 14 bases between them. CDR3 length: 14 amino acids. CDR1 is KGHSH, CDR2 LQKENI, per germline. CDR3 DNA sequence: TGTGCCAGCTCACCGGGATCGGGAATTCACGAGCAGTACTTC. Translated, it gives CASSPGSGIHEQYF.

This chain joins TRBV24-1 and TRBJ2-7, with 13 bases fitting TRBD2. The CDR3 extends over 15 amino acids. With V trimmed by 3 bases and J by 4 bases, 2 bases remained unmatched. Per the germline V gene, CDR1 is KGHDR and CDR2 is SFDVKD. Here the CDR3 DNA reads TGTGCCACCAGTGATCCGACTAGCGGGGGGTACGAGCAGTACTTC. Its translation is CATSDPTSGGYEQYF.

The genes are TRBV6-5 and TRBJ1-5, with D uncertain. V was pared by 0 bases and J by 6 bases, with 6 bases between. Looked up from germline, CDR1 is MNHEY and CDR2 is SVGAGI. This CDR3 is 13 amino acids long. CDR3 sequence: CASSYSLSQPQHF. The CDR3, as DNA: TGTGCCAGCAGTTACTCCTTATCTCAGCCCCAGCATTTT.

In its sample, this clone was seen a few times. The chain combines TRBV19 with TRBJ2-1; a weak D match, TRBD1 (6 bases). V lost 5 bases to trimming and J lost 8 bases, with 19 bases between them. Looked up from germline, CDR1 is LNHDA and CDR2 is SQIVND (reference sequence). The CDR3 covers 15 residues. The CDR3 reads CASSSRQVYTYEQFF. CDR3 bases: TGTGCCAGTAGTTCCCGACAGGTCTATACATATGAGCAGTTCTTC.

J is TRBJ1-3 and V is TRBV9, with D possibly matching TRBD1 (5 bases). The CDR3 runs 16 residues. Trimming shortened V by 0 bases and J by 9 bases, and 19 bases separated the two germline ends. Germline V gene lookup returns CDR1 SGDLS and CDR2 YYNGEE. CDR3 nucleotide sequence: TGTGCCAGCAGCGTAGCTGGGCAGCCCGAGGGGAGCACCATATATTTT. It yields the protein CASSVAGQPEGSTIYF. The full variable domain, completed using reference TRBV9 and TRBJ1-3, is DSGVTQTPKHLITATGQRVTLRCSPRSGDLSVYWYQQSLDQGLQFLIQYYNGEERAKGNILERFSAQQFPDLHSELNLSSLELGDSALYFCASSVAGQPEGSTIYFGEGSWLTVV.

This chain links TRBV6-5 with TRBJ1-1, with D possibly TRBD1 on 5 matching bases. The CDR3 loop spans 13 amino acids. Germline values: CDR1 MNHEY, CDR2 SVGAGI. V was pared by 1 base and J by 5 bases, with 8 bases between. The CDR3 nucleotides are TGTGCCAGCAGTTACTATAGGGGAACTGAAGCTTTCTTT. Amino acid sequence: CASSYYRGTEAFF.

The V and J genes are TRBV7-9 and TRBJ2-5; 9 nucleotides match TRBD2. With V trimmed by 5 bases and J by 5 bases, 12 bases remained unmatched. Germline V gene lookup returns CDR1 SEHNR and CDR2 FQNEAQ (reference sequence). The CDR3 spans 16 residues. The CDR3 nucleotides read TGTGCCAGCAGCCCGGGGTTAGCGGGAGCGGAGGAGACCCAGTACTTC. Residues: CASSPGLAGAEETQYF.

J is TRBJ1-2 and V is TRBV18, with 9 bases lining up with TRBD1. Trimming at V came to 2 bases and at J to 5 bases, leaving 9 bases not matched to a gene. This CDR3 comprises 16 residues. Per the germline V gene, CDR1 is KGHSH and CDR2 is LQKENI. CDR3 protein: CASSPAGQGWLYGYTF. The CDR3 coding sequence is TGTGCCAGCTCACCAGCAGGACAGGGGTGGCTGTATGGCTACACCTTC.

The rearrangement links TRBV10-3 to TRBJ2-2; D not resolved. Germline CDR1 and CDR2: ENHRY and SYGVKD. The CDR3 has 15 residues. Trimming took off 0 bases at V and 4 bases at J, with 9 bases between the two ends. The DNA of the CDR3 is TGTGCCATCAGTGAGTCTGGTTATAGCACCGGGGAGCTGTTTTTT. Protein product: CAISESGYSTGELFF.

This chain connects TRBV29-1 to TRBJ2-1, with 14 nucleotides matching TRBD2. CDR3 size: 16 residues. From germline, CDR1 is SQVTM and CDR2 ANQGSEA. Trimming removed 1 base from V and 8 bases from J; junction bases left unmatched: 7. The CDR3 spells CSVEGLAGGPSDEQFF. In DNA, the CDR3 is TGCAGCGTTGAAGGACTAGCGGGAGGGCCCTCAGATGAGCAGTTCTTC.

The chain links TRBV19 to TRBJ1-2; 7 bases are shared with TRBD1. After removal of 5 bases from V and 2 bases from J, the junction contained 8 bases not matched to a gene. The CDR3 loop spans 15 amino acids. Germline CDR1 LNHDA, CDR2 SQIVND (reference sequence). CDR3 DNA: TGTGCCAGTAGTCTACAAAAACAGGGGAACTATGGCTACACCTTC. This gives the protein CASSLQKQGNYGYTF.

The rearrangement uses TRBV18 and TRBJ1-5; tentatively, D is TRBD1 (5 bases). The CDR3 consists of 14 residues. Germline CDR1 is KGHSH and CDR2 is LQKENI. V shed 1 base and J shed 4 bases, with 8 bases lying between them. Here the CDR3 reads CASSPRGGNQPQHF. In DNA, the CDR3 is TGTGCCAGCTCACCACGTGGGGGGAATCAGCCCCAGCATTTT.

This chain joins TRBV13 and TRBJ2-1; D gene uncertain. Germline CDR1 reads PRHDT; CDR2 reads FYEKMQ (reference sequence). The CDR3 is 17 amino acids. Deletions cut 1 base from V and 0 bases from J, with 13 bases between. This chain's CDR3 is CASSLVGGPGSYNEQFF. For the CDR3, the DNA is TGTGCCAGCAGCTTAGTCGGTGGACCTGGCTCCTACAATGAGCAGTTCTTC.

This chain joins TRBV4-2 and TRBJ2-5, with D unclear. The CDR3 is 14 amino acids. The V and J ends lost 3 bases and 5 bases respectively, with 13 bases between them. Germline V gene sequence: CDR1 LGHNA, CDR2 YNFKEQ. CDR3 sequence reads: CASSQDSGSETQYF. CDR3 nucleotides: TGTGCCAGCAGCCAGGATTCAGGTTCGGAGACCCAGTACTTC.

The chain joins TRBV6-2 or TRBV6-3 to TRBJ1-2; D ambiguous. V was shortened by 2 bases and J by 7 bases, with 14 bases between the two germline ends. This CDR3 has 14 residues. Germline lookup yields CDR1 MNHEY and CDR2 SVGEGT. The CDR3 loop is CASSYAGPVGGYTF. Written as DNA, the CDR3 is TGTGCCAGCAGTTACGCAGGTCCTGTGGGTGGCTACACCTTC.

Here the CDR3 DNA reads TGTGCCTCTCGACAGGTGCTCTTTTCTTCCTACGAGCAGTACTTC. As protein: CASRQVLFSSYEQYF. The chain uses TRBV28 and TRBJ2-7, with a tentative D call TRBD1 (6 bases). The CDR3 has 15 residues. CDR1 is MDHEN and CDR2 is SYDVKM in the germline V gene. V dropped 11 bases and J dropped 1 base, with 21 bases sitting between them. Full variable domain (remainder filled in from reference TRBV28 and TRBJ2-7): DVKVTQSSRYLVKRTGEKVFLECVQDMDHENMFWYRQDPGLGLRLIYFSYDVKMKEKGDIPEGYSVSREKKERFSLILESASTNQTSMYLCASRQVLFSSYEQYFGPGTRLTVT.

J is TRBJ2-7 and V is TRBV19; 15 bases agree with TRBD2. Germline values: CDR1 LNHDA, CDR2 SQIVND (reference sequence). This CDR3 has 16 residues. V dropped 6 bases and J dropped 5; count of bases not matched to a gene: 8. The CDR3 reads CASSRGLAGGRHEQYF. The CDR3 DNA reads as TGTGCCAGTAGCCGTGGACTAGCGGGAGGGCGCCACGAGCAGTACTTC.

The V call is TRBV4-2, the J call TRBJ1-6; 8 bases are a match to TRBD1. Germline loops: CDR1 LGHNA, CDR2 YNFKEQ. Germline trimming cut 0 bases from V and 7 bases from J; bases unmatched to any gene: 11. The CDR3 has 18 residues. The CDR3 sequence: CASSQDQGRGLRNSPLHF. In DNA form, the CDR3 reads TGTGCCAGCAGCCAAGATCAAGGCAGGGGGCTGAGAAATTCACCCCTCCACTTT.

This chain uses TRBV4-1 with TRBJ1-5, with D possibly being TRBD1 (6 bases). Germline V gives CDR1 MGHRA, CDR2 YSYEKL. V lost 0 bases to trimming and J lost 0 bases, with 12 bases between them. The CDR3 has 17 residues. The CDR3 loop reads CASSQERGRGSNQPQHF. The CDR3 nucleotides read TGCGCCAGCAGCCAAGAAAGGGGGAGGGGTAGCAATCAGCCCCAGCATTTT.